This note documents a single T cell receptor beta chain sequence. Authors' processing steps: Nucleated cell counts were estimated from reference gene primer amplification. Here immunoSEQ multiplex PCR was the method, and the copy in TCRdb shows in-frame clones only, minus some. V and J calls and clone size are copied from that table; D and trimming were computed from the DNA. The table records under 70,000 clones, approximately 90% of them present only once. The germline V gene has CDR1 MNHEY and CDR2 SVGAGI. V lost 5 bases, J lost 2 bases, and 12 bases lay in between. CDR3 length: 14 residues. This sample is drawn from a study of blood T cell repertoires in COVID-19. Study overall: Donors in the United States, Italy and Spain gave samples during acute or convalescent COVID-19. The analysed material was cDNA or gDNA that came from T cells, B-cell-depleted T cells, or PBMCs.

Sequenced: peripheral blood. The chain is built from TRBV6-5 and TRBJ1-2; possibly TRBD1 for D (6 bases). The sequence came from a woman in her seventies with acute or convalescent COVID-19. As DNA, the CDR3 is TGTGCCAGCAGTACGGACAGACCAAACTATGGCTACACCTTC. As protein: CASSTDRPNYGYTF.